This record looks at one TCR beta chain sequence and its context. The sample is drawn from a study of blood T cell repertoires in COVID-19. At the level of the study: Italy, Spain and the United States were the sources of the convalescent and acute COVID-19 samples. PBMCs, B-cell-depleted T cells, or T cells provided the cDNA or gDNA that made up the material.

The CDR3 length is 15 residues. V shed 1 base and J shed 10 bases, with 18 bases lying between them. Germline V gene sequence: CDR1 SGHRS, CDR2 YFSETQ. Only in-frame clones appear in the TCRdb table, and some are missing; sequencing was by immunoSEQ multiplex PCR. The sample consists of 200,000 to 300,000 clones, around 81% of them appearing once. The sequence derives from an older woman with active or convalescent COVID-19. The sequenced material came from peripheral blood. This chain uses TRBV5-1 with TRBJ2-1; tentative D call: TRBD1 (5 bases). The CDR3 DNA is TGCGCCAGCAGCTTGTCAGGCTCTGGTAGGGGAGAGCAGTTCTTC. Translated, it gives CASSLSGSGRGEQFF.